A selection of T cell receptor beta chains follows, all from one sample in a study of T cell responses to AZD1222 COVID-19 vaccine. The assay was immunoSEQ multiplex PCR, and TCRdb's table has in-frame clones only and misses some. This sample has some 120,000 clones, with 85% found just once. This sample comprised peripheral blood, obtained 28 days after the second AZD1222 dose. The origin of the receptors is an adult who received the AZD1222 COVID-19 vaccine. CDR3s include the opening cysteine and the closing phenylalanine or tryptophan. The D gene is left open where the match is weak. Expanded clones are given a class, and other clones once, few, many or no size at all.

D	J	size	V	DNA	CDR3
TRBD1	TRBJ2-5	few	TRBV5-1	TGCGCCAGCAGCTACGGACAGGGTAGTGAGCAAGAGACCCAGTACTTC	CASSYGQGSEQETQYF
TRBD1	TRBJ1-5	.	TRBV7-9	TGTGCCAGCACCCCGGACAGGGGCGATCAGCCCCAGCATTTT	CASTPDRGDQPQHF
TRBD1	TRBJ1-2	few	TRBV10-2	TGCGCCAGCAGTGAGTCTTCAGGGGGCGATGGCTACACCTTC	CASSESSGGDGYTF
TRBD2	TRBJ2-4	.	TRBV7-2	TGTGCCAGCAGCTTAGGGGAGGGACGCATTCAGTACTTC	CASSLGEGRIQYF
TRBD2	TRBJ2-1	.	TRBV18	TGTGCCAGCTCACCGGGGGAGGGCGTTTTTCGAGAGCAGTTCTTC	CASSPGEGVFREQFF
TRBD1	TRBJ2-1	once	TRBV5-4	TGTGCCAGCAGCTTCCCCGGACAGGGGGTAAATGAGCAGTTCTTC	CASSFPGQGVNEQFF
.	TRBJ1-1	.	TRBV18	TGTGCCAGCTCACCAATGTCTACGGGGGGGAACACTGAAGCTTTCTTT	CASSPMSTGGNTEAFF
.	TRBJ1-1	.	TRBV7-2	TGTGCCAGCAGCTTAGTCGCGGTGAACACTGAAGCTTTCTTT	CASSLVAVNTEAFF
.	TRBJ1-6	.	TRBV19	TGTGCCAGTAGTATAGGATCAGGGCTCATCAATTCACCCCTCCACTTT	CASSIGSGLINSPLHF
.	TRBJ1-5	.	TRBV7-2	TGTGCCAGCAGCTTAGGGCACGGAATGAATCAGCCCCAGCATTTT	CASSLGHGMNQPQHF
.	TRBJ2-2	.	TRBV7-8	TGTGCCAGCAGCAAAGAGAACACCGGGGAGCTGTTTTTT	CASSKENTGELFF
.	TRBJ1-1	.	TRBV18	TGTGCCAGCTCACCGCTCCGGGAGCTATTAGGCACTGAAGCTTTCTTT	CASSPLRELLGTEAFF
.	TRBJ1-1	.	TRBV12-3/TRBV12-4	TGTGCCAGCAGTTTAGGGCCCACTGAAGCTTTCTTT	CASSLGPTEAFF
.	TRBJ1-6	few	TRBV5-6	TGTGCCAGCAGCTCGGACAGCGCAGATTCACCCCTCCACTTT	CASSSDSADSPLHF
.	TRBJ2-3	.	TRBV12-3/TRBV12-4	TGTGCAACCGATACGCAGTATTTT	CATDTQYF
TRBD2	TRBJ2-5	many	TRBV7-9	TGTGCCAGCAGCTTAGGTGGCGGGGGGCTCCAAGAGACCCAGTACTTC	CASSLGGGGLQETQYF
TRBD1	TRBJ1-1	.	TRBV10-1	TGCGCCAGCAGCGGGGACAGCCCGAACACTGAAGCTTTCTTT	CASSGDSPNTEAFF
.	TRBJ2-7	.	TRBV5-1	TGCGCCAGCAGCTTGGGGTCTACCTCCTACGAGCAGTACTTC	CASSLGSTSYEQYF
.	TRBJ2-2	.	TRBV29-1	TGCAGCTCACAGGGGAGGACCGGGGAGCTGTTTTTT	CSSQGRTGELFF
.	TRBJ2-2	.	TRBV5-1	TGCGCCAGCAGCTTGGTTCGGGGGAGCACCGGGGAGCTGTTTTTT	CASSLVRGSTGELFF
.	TRBJ2-2	.	TRBV5-1	TGCGCCAGCAGCTCGGCGGCGACTAGTACCGGGGAGCTGTTTTTT	CASSSAATSTGELFF
.	TRBJ1-5	.	TRBV5-1	TGCGCCAGCAGCTTGGGTAGCAGCAATCAGCCCCAGCATTTT	CASSLGSSNQPQHF
.	TRBJ1-2	few	TRBV6-1	TGTGCCAGCAGTGAGTGGAGGGACACCTTATACGGTGGCTACACCTTC	CASSEWRDTLYGGYTF
.	TRBJ1-2	.	TRBV5-6	TGTGCCAGCATTCGGTCAGGGCGAGGCTACACCTTC	CASIRSGRGYTF
.	TRBJ2-2	.	TRBV6-5	TGTGCCAGCAGGTTATCCGGGCCAAACACCGGGGAGCTGTTTTTT	CASRLSGPNTGELFF